This TCR beta chain was captured in a study of blood T cell repertoires in COVID-19. Study overall: The origin of the acute and convalescent COVID-19 samples was the United States, Italy and Spain. PBMCs, B-cell-depleted T cells, or T cells were the source of the cDNA or gDNA that made up the material.

Under the authors' procedure: Using reference gene primer amplification, nucleated cell counts were estimated. The data were produced by immunoSEQ multiplex PCR, yet TCRdb's version contains in-frame clones alone and is incomplete. V, J and clone size are taken as reported in that table, and D and trimming were inferred from the DNA itself. The top ten hold approximately 3.6% of the sample, which has about 380,000 clones, around 84% seen once. This clone appeared once. The ends were cut back, 5 bases at V and 4 bases at J, with 6 bases in the middle. Germline V gene lookup returns CDR1 LGHDT and CDR2 YNNKEL (reference sequence). There are 11 residues in the CDR3.

This chain uses TRBV3-1 (or the pseudogene TRBV3-2) with TRBJ2-7; D is possibly TRBD2 (5 bases). The source is a woman aged 18-29 years with acute or convalescent COVID-19. Sequenced sample: peripheral blood. The CDR3: CASSGLYEQYF. CDR3 coding DNA: TGTGCCAGCAGCGGACTTTACGAGCAGTACTTC.